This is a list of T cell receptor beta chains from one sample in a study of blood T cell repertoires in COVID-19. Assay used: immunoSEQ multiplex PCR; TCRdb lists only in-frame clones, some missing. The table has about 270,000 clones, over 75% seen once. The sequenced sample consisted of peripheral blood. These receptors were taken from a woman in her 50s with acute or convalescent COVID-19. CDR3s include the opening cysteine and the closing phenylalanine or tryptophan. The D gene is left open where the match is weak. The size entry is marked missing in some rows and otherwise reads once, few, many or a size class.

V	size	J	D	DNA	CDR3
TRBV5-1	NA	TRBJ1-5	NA	TGCGCCAGCAGCTTGGGGACATCCTGGGCGCCCCAGCATTTT	CASSLGTSWAPQHF
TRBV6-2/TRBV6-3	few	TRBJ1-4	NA	TGTGCCAGCAGTTATTCCCCTTCCCGTAGAGCCGCAACTAATGAAAAACTGTTTTTT	CASSYSPSRRAATNEKLFF
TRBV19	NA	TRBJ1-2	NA	TGTGCCAGTAGTATCGGGGGGCGGTTTTACTATGGCTACACCTTC	CASSIGGRFYYGYTF
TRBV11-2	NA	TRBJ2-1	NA	TGTGCCAGCAGCTCGGTCGTAGCGGAGTCCTACAATGAGCAGTTCTTC	CASSSVVAESYNEQFF
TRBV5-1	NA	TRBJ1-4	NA	TGCGCCAGCATGCGGGGGGCGAGCCTAGGTGATGAAAAACTGTTTTTT	CASMRGASLGDEKLFF
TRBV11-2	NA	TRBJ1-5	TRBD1	TGTGCCAGCAGCACTACAGGGGGCCCTAATCAGCCCCAGCATTTT	CASSTTGGPNQPQHF
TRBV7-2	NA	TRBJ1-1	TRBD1	TGTGCCAGCAGCAAAGACAGGGGCTTTAACACTGAAGCTTTCTTT	CASSKDRGFNTEAFF
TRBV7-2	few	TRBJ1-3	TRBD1	TGTGCCAGCAGCTCAGGGGACAGGGGTATTGGAAACACCATATATTTT	CASSSGDRGIGNTIYF
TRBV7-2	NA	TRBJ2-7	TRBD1	TGTGCCAGCAGCTTAGTTTGGACAGGGTCCTACGAGCAGTACTTC	CASSLVWTGSYEQYF
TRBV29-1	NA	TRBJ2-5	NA	TGCAGCGGGGGGAGAGGGTCCCCTGGGGAGACCCAGTACTTC	CSGGRGSPGETQYF
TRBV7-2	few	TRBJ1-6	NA	TGTGCCAGCAGCTTAGGGCTCTATTCACCCCTCCACTTT	CASSLGLYSPLHF
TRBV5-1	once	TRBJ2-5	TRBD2	TGCGCCAGCAGCTTGGGGTCTAGCGGGCAAGAGACCCAGTACTTC	CASSLGSSGQETQYF
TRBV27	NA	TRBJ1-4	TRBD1	TGTGCCAGCAGTTCACTTACCGGGACAGGGTTGGAAAAACTGTTTTTT	CASSSLTGTGLEKLFF
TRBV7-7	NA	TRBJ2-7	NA	TGTGCCAGCAGCCCCGGACCCGGAGGTCCCTACGAGCAGTACTTC	CASSPGPGGPYEQYF
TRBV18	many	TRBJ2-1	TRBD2	TGTGCCAGCTCACCACCGTCTAGCGGGGCAAATGAGCAGTTCTTC	CASSPPSSGANEQFF
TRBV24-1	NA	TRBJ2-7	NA	TGTGCCACCAGTGAGGGCCAATCCAACTACGAGCAGTACTTC	CATSEGQSNYEQYF
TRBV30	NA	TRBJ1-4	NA	TGTGCCTGGACCATGAGAGGGCGGGGTGAAAAACTGTTTTTT	CAWTMRGRGEKLFF
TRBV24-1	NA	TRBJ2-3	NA	TGTGCCACCAGTGATTCGCTACAGGGTAGCACAGATACGCAGTATTTT	CATSDSLQGSTDTQYF
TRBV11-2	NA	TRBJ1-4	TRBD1	TGTGCCAGCACCCAGGACAGGGTCATGGGAAAACTGTTTTTT	CASTQDRVMGKLFF
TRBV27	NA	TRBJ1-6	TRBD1	TGTGCCAGCACGAAATCAGGGGGCCTAAGGACCTATAATTCACCCCTCCACTTT	CASTKSGGLRTYNSPLHF
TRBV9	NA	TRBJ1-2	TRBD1	TGTGCCAGCAGCGCGGGGACAGGGGATGGCTACACCTTC	CASSAGTGDGYTF
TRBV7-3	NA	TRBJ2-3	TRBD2	TGTGCCAGCAGCTTCCGGTACGGGGGGAGCACAGATACGCAGTATTTT	CASSFRYGGSTDTQYF
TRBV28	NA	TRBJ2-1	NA	TGTGCCAGCATCACAGGAGTTGACAATGAGCAGTTCTTC	CASITGVDNEQFF
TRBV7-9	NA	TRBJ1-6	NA	TGTGCCAGCAGCTCAGAGGACATAGCCCTCCACTTT	CASSSEDIALHF
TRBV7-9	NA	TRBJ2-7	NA	TGTGCCAGCAGCTTCACCCAGGACGAGCAGTACTTC	CASSFTQDEQYF
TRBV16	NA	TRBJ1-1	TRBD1	TGTGCCAGCAGCACCCAGACAGGGTTTGCGAACACTGAAGCTTTCTTT	CASSTQTGFANTEAFF
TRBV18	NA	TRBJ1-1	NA	TGTGCCAGCTCACTACAACCGAAGGAGGCTTTCTTT	CASSLQPKEAFF
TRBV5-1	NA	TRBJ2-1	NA	TGCGCCAGCAGCCCCACGCACCCACAGTACAATGAGCAGTTCTTC	CASSPTHPQYNEQFF